Sequencing of this T cell receptor beta chain was carried out in a study of PD-1 blockade in classical Hodgkin lymphoma. For this clone: The antigen is undetermined.

Using immunoSEQ multiplex PCR, the repertoire was profiled, and TCRdb retains in-frame clones only, with some absent. The sample has 19,000 or so clones; around 72% are singletons. Study observations and caveats: Exclusion was the outcome for patients who began nivolumab under 1 year after ASCT. The drivers behind the repertoire differences, possibly disease activity or prior therapy, remain undefined. While CD8+ TCR diversity did not rise significantly by C4D1, CD4+ TCR diversity did. Complete responders matched newly diagnosed patients in baseline diversity.

There was relapse after autologous stem cell transplantation in every patient, and there was variation in brentuximab vedotin exposure. The CDR3 is 15 amino acids. V shed 7 bases and J shed 4 bases, with 17 bases lying between them. CDR1 and CDR2 (germline): LNHDA, SQIVND (reference sequence). The clonotype was recovered from a human donor with classical Hodgkin lymphoma. The sequencing used peripheral blood mononuclear cells (PBMCs), collected at baseline. This chain joins TRBV19 and TRBJ1-3; D is unclear. The CDR3 DNA follows: TGTGCCAGTACCCTACTTTGGGGTGACGGAAACACCATATATTTT. Protein: CASTLLWGDGNTIYF.